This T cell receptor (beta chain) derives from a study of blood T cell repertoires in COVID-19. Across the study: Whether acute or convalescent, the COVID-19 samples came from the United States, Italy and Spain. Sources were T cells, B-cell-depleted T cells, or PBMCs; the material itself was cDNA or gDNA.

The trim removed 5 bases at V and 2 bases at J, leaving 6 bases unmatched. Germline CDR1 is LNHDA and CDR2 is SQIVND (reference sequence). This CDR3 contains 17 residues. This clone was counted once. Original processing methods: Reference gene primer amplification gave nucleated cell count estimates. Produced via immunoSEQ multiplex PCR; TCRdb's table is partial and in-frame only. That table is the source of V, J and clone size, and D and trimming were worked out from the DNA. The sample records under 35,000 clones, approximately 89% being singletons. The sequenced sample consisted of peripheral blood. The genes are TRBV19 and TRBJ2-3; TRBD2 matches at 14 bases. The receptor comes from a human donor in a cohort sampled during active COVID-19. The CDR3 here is CASSLWTSGGFTDTQYF. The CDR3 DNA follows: TGTGCCAGTAGTCTTTGGACTAGCGGGGGGTTCACAGATACGCAGTATTTT.